This T cell receptor (beta chain) was obtained from a study of CD8 T cells in ankylosing spondylitis. In TCRdb, the 5' RACE reads were re-called with MiXCR into one record per CDR3 protein. The sample includes about 100,000 distinct CDR3 sequences, about 8.3% of them seen just once. Germline CDR1 and CDR2: SGHVS and FQNEAQ. Trimming shortened V by 3 bases and J by 4 bases, and 13 bases separated the two germline ends. The CDR3 length is 14 residues. This clonotype was detected a few times. The receptor was isolated from a male donor with ankylosing spondylitis or in good health (not recorded which). The chain employs TRBV7-8 and TRBJ2-7; no firm D call. The specimen was blood, either unsorted or a sorted T cell fraction (not recorded which). This chain's CDR3 is CASSLATDIYEQYF. DNA for the CDR3: TGTGCCAGCAGCTTGGCCACAGACATATACGAGCAGTACTTC.